The TCR beta chain described here comes from a study of blood T cell repertoires in COVID-19. Study background: Researchers got acute and convalescent COVID-19 samples from the United States, Italy and Spain.

Deletions cut 3 bases from V and 4 bases from J, with 16 bases between. The CDR3 totals 15 residues. CDR1 is LGHNA and CDR2 is YNFKEQ in the germline V gene. Methods used by the authors: It was from reference gene primer amplification that nucleated cell counts were estimated. Method: immunoSEQ multiplex PCR; TCRdb's copy keeps in-frame clones and lacks some. V, J and clone size are taken as reported in that table, and D and trimming were inferred from the DNA itself. The sample shows 50,000 or so clones, approximately 84% of them seen only once. The source is a human donor in a cohort sampled during active COVID-19. Input material: peripheral blood. The chain recombines TRBV4-2 with TRBJ2-7, with D perhaps TRBD1 (5 bases). The CDR3 here is CASSQIVGVKYEQYF. The CDR3 DNA reads as TGTGCCAGCAGCCAGATAGTAGGGGTCAAATACGAGCAGTACTTC.